A selection of T cell receptor beta chains follows, all from one sample in a study of cytomegalovirus exposure and HLA in healthy donors. TCRdb's table, derived via immunoSEQ multiplex PCR, lists solely in-frame clones and lacks some. The sample lists 140,000 to 150,000 clones, almost 85% occurring once. Specimen: PBMCs. These receptors all come from a woman aged 55 to 70 in good health and CMV-seropositive. Both conserved end residues are part of each CDR3. The D gene is left open where the match is weak. A row's size may be missing; if present it is once, few, many or a size class.

j_call | clone_size | cdr3_length | v_call | d_call | cdr3_nt | cdr3_aa
TRBJ2-1 | few | 15 | TRBV2 | TRBD2 | TGTGCCAGCAGTGAAAGGGGACTATCCTACAATGAGCAGTTCTTC | CASSERGLSYNEQFF
TRBJ2-2 | . | 14 | TRBV27 | TRBD2 | TGTGCCAGCAGAAGGGTGGGGGGGTCCGGGGAGCTGTTTTTT | CASRRVGGSGELFF
TRBJ2-3 | . | 12 | TRBV2 | . | TGTGCCAGTGCACAGGCCACAGATACGCAGTATTTT | CASAQATDTQYF
TRBJ1-1 | . | 11 | TRBV29-1 | . | TGCAGGGGGACTGGGGACACTGAAGCTTTCTTT | CRGTGDTEAFF
TRBJ2-7 | few | 14 | TRBV10-2 | . | TGCGCCAGCAGTGAGGGGGAGCTATCCTACGAGCAGTACTTC | CASSEGELSYEQYF
TRBJ1-1 | . | 11 | TRBV20-1 | TRBD1 | TGCAGTACAGGGGCCCCCCGAAAAGCTTTCTTT | CSTGAPRKAFF
TRBJ2-1 | . | 14 | TRBV7-9 | TRBD2 | TGTGCCAGCAGCTTCGTAGCGGGAGCAAATGAGCAGTTCTTC | CASSFVAGANEQFF
TRBJ2-3 | . | 17 | TRBV4-1 | . | TGCGCCAGCAGCCAAGGGACTGGCATAACCTACACAGATACGCAGTATTTT | CASSQGTGITYTDTQYF
TRBJ1-1 | . | 15 | TRBV2 | TRBD1 | TGTGCCAGCAGGGGTCAGGGGGCGGGGGGGACTGAAGCTTTCTTT | CASRGQGAGGTEAFF
TRBJ2-7 | . | 15 | TRBV7-9 | TRBD1 | TGTGCCAGCAGCTCTCCGGGACAGGGGGTTTACGAGCAGTACTTC | CASSSPGQGVYEQYF
TRBJ2-5 | . | 15 | TRBV5-1 | TRBD2 | TGCGCCAGCAGCTTGGCGGGACGCGGGGGAGAGACCCAGTACTTC | CASSLAGRGGETQYF
TRBJ2-6 | . | 17 | TRBV9 | . | TGTGCCAGCACCCCGACGGGGGACCTCTCTGGGGCCAACGTCCTGACTTTC | CASTPTGDLSGANVLTF
TRBJ2-1 | . | 14 | TRBV6-5 | . | TGTGCCAGCAGTTACGGGGCGGGACACAATGAGCAGTTCTTC | CASSYGAGHNEQFF
TRBJ2-7 | few | 15 | TRBV28 | TRBD1 | TGTGCCAGCAGTTCCCCAGGACAGGGGGCCTACGAGCAGTACTTC | CASSSPGQGAYEQYF
TRBJ1-2 | . | 13 | TRBV6-6 | TRBD1 | TGTGCCAGCAGCACCGGACAGGGTAGAGGCTACACCTTC | CASSTGQGRGYTF
TRBJ2-7 | few | 16 | TRBV11-3 | . | TGTGCCAGCAGCCCCCCCACAGGGTTGGGGGCCTACGAGCAGTACTTC | CASSPPTGLGAYEQYF
TRBJ2-3 | . | 14 | TRBV7-2 | . | TGTGCCAGCAGCTTTTACCAGGACACAGATACGCAGTATTTT | CASSFYQDTDTQYF
TRBJ2-7 | few | 13 | TRBV28 | TRBD2 | TGTGCCACCTTACTAGCGGGAGATAACGAGCAGTACTTC | CATLLAGDNEQYF
TRBJ1-1 | . | 13 | TRBV30 | . | TGTGCCTGGAGCGTACAGAGGGGGACTGAAGCTTTCTTT | CAWSVQRGTEAFF
TRBJ2-5 | . | 15 | TRBV5-1 | TRBD2 | TGCGCCAGCTGCGTAGCGGGAGGGCTCCAAGAGACCCAGTACTTC | CASCVAGGLQETQYF
TRBJ2-7 | . | 14 | TRBV6-1 | . | TGTGCCAGCAATCTGGAGGGGAGCTCCTACGAGCAGTACTTC | CASNLEGSSYEQYF
TRBJ1-1 | once | 13 | TRBV11-3 | . | TGTGCCAGCAGCTTGGACAGAGACACTGAAGCTTTCTTT | CASSLDRDTEAFF
TRBJ2-7 | . | 16 | TRBV10-3 | TRBD1 | TGTGCCATCAGTGATCCCGGACAGGGGGCTGCCTGCGAGCAGTACTTC | CAISDPGQGAACEQYF
TRBJ2-3 | few | 14 | TRBV5-1 | . | TGCGCCAGCAGCTTCCGGGTCAGCACAGATACGCAGTATTTT | CASSFRVSTDTQYF
TRBJ2-7 | . | 14 | TRBV7-2 | TRBD2 | TGTGCCAGCAGCTCTGCAGCGGGAGGAGTAGAGCAGTACTTC | CASSSAAGGVEQYF
TRBJ1-1 | . | 13 | TRBV19 | TRBD1 | TGTGCCAGTAGTGCGACAGGGAGGACTGAAGCTTTCTTT | CASSATGRTEAFF
TRBJ2-7 | . | 14 | TRBV7-2 | TRBD2 | TGTGCCAGCAGCTTGGGCGGGAGGGGGTACGAGCAGTACTTC | CASSLGGRGYEQYF
TRBJ1-1 | few | 16 | TRBV18 | . | TGTGCCAGCTCACCCCGATGGACAGCCTCGAACACTGAAGCTTTCTTT | CASSPRWTASNTEAFF
TRBJ1-5 | . | 14 | TRBV6-1 | . | TGTGCCAGCAGCCCAGCCGGGAGCAATCAGCCCCAGCATTTT | CASSPAGSNQPQHF
TRBJ2-1 | once | 17 | TRBV9 | TRBD2 | TGTGCCAGCAGCGTAGGCGGCGGGACTAGCGGTTACAATGAGCAGTTCTTC | CASSVGGGTSGYNEQFF
TRBJ2-5 | . | 13 | TRBV29-1 | TRBD1 | TGCAGCGCTTCCGGGACAGGGGGCGAGACCCAGTACTTC | CSASGTGGETQYF
TRBJ2-1 | . | 16 | TRBV19 | TRBD1 | TGTGCCAGTAGTATGATCCCGACAGGGGGTATGAATGAGCAGTTCTTC | CASSMIPTGGMNEQFF
TRBJ2-4 | . | 15 | TRBV30 | . | TGTGCCTGGAGTGATTTGCTGGAGACAGAAAACATTCAGTACTTC | CAWSDLLETENIQYF
TRBJ1-1 | . | 15 | TRBV30 | . | TGTGCCTGGATTTCCGGACTGGGCCCAAACACTGAAGCTTTCTTT | CAWISGLGPNTEAFF
TRBJ2-1 | . | 15 | TRBV10-1 | TRBD1 | TGCGCCAGCTCCCCGACAGGGAAGGAAAACAATGAGCAGTTCTTC | CASSPTGKENNEQFF